Following are 18 T cell receptor beta chains from one sample sequenced in a study of blood T cell repertoires in COVID-19. Assay used: immunoSEQ multiplex PCR; TCRdb lists only in-frame clones, some missing. This sample has fewer than 250,000 clones, with about 82% found just once. Sequencing was carried out using PBMCs or T cells enriched from blood (not recorded which). The receptor source for this set is a woman aged 45-59 years who had recovered from COVID-19.

The genes are TRBV6-4 and TRBJ2-3; weak D call: TRBD1 (5 bases). From germline, CDR1 is MRHNA and CDR2 SNTAGT. With 3 bases removed from V and 1 base from J, the gap between germline ends came to 8 bases. This CDR3 region has 14 residues. The CDR3 reads CASSDSRGTDTQYF. CDR3 in DNA: TGTGCCAGCAGTGATTCCAGGGGCACAGATACGCAGTATTTT.

This clone was seen only once. The chain recombines TRBV4-2 with TRBJ1-3, with D possibly TRBD1 on 5 matching bases. Germline loops: CDR1 LGHNA, CDR2 YNFKEQ. V shed 1 base and J shed 0 bases, with 10 bases lying between them. The CDR3 is 16 amino acids. CDR3 loop: CASSQGTYSSGNTIYF. The DNA for the CDR3 is TGTGCCAGCAGCCAAGGGACATACAGCTCTGGAAACACCATATATTTT.

V and J are TRBV7-8 and TRBJ1-2; TRBD1 aligns across 7 bases. Germline V gives CDR1 SGHVS, CDR2 FQNEAQ. V was clipped by 5 bases and J by 8 bases; unmatched bases: 14. This CDR3 region has 15 residues. This CDR3 is CASSVERGRRRGYTF. The CDR3 coding sequence is TGTGCCAGCAGCGTAGAGAGGGGGCGAAGGAGGGGCTACACCTTC.

V usage is TRBV5-4 and J usage is TRBJ2-1; 7 bases line up with TRBD2. Germline V CDR1 and CDR2: SGHNT, YYREEE (reference sequence). V lost 4 bases, J lost 6 bases, and 7 bases stayed unmatched. This CDR3 is built from 14 residues. CDR3 in DNA: TGTGCCAGCAGCCATACTAGCGCCCGCAATGAGCAGTTCTTC. This gives the protein CASSHTSARNEQFF.

The CDR3 DNA sequence: TGTGCCAGCAGCTTAAGGGACAGGGTAACCGGGGAGCTGTTTTTT. Translated, it gives CASSLRDRVTGELFF. The chain is built from TRBV7-6 and TRBJ2-2; TRBD1 aligns across 9 bases. J lost 5 bases, V lost 2 bases, and 3 bases had no gene match. The length of the CDR3 is 15 residues. CDR1 is SGHVS, CDR2 FNYEAQ, per germline.

This chain connects TRBV5-6 to TRBJ1-6; D uncertain. V was clipped by 0 bases and J by 6 bases, with 7 bases between them. CDR1 and CDR2 (germline): SGHDT, YYEEEE. CDR3 size: 14 residues. The CDR3 DNA reads TGTGCCAGCAGCTTGGTTGCCAGTAATTCACCCCTCCACTTT. Translation gives CASSLVASNSPLHF.

The J gene is TRBJ1-2, the V gene TRBV9, with D maybe TRBD1 (6 bases). V lost 0 bases and J lost 8, with 26 bases in between. Germline assignment: CDR1 SGDLS and CDR2 YYNGEE. The CDR3 is made up of 18 amino acids. The CDR3 reads CASSVVTGVQGSLGGYTF. The CDR3 DNA reads as TGTGCCAGCAGCGTAGTAACAGGTGTGCAGGGGAGTTTAGGGGGCTACACCTTC.

The V call is TRBV11-3, the J call TRBJ1-3; a possible D gene is TRBD1 (6 bases). The CDR3 consists of 15 residues. CDR1 SGHNT and CDR2 YENEEA come from the germline V gene. The germline V and J ends were trimmed by 2 bases and 3 bases, with 11 bases remaining between them. The CDR3 DNA follows: TGTGCCAGCAGCTTACGGGACACTCGTGGAAACACCATATATTTT. Translation gives CASSLRDTRGNTIYF. Complete variable domain (other parts from reference TRBV11-3 and TRBJ1-3): EAGVVQSPRYKIIEKKQPVAFWCNPISGHNTLYWYLQNLGQGPELLIRYENEEAVDDSQLPKDRFSAERLKGVDSTLKIQPAELGDSAVYLCASSLRDTRGNTIYFGEGSWLTVV.

The chain joins TRBV4-1 to TRBJ2-4; 11 bases line up with TRBD1. The J segment lost 7 bases and the V segment lost 4 bases, leaving 9 bases of the junction unmatched. Germline CDR1 is MGHRA and CDR2 is YSYEKL. The CDR3 consists of 16 residues. The CDR3 here is CASSRTGGPYWNIQYF. Here the CDR3 DNA reads TGCGCCAGCAGCCGGACAGGGGGCCCCTATTGGAACATTCAGTACTTC.

The V gene is TRBV3-1 (or the pseudogene TRBV3-2), the J gene TRBJ1-1; D possibly corresponds to TRBD1 (6 bases). The CDR3 is 16 residues long. V was clipped by 0 bases and J by 1 base, with 12 bases between them. The germline CDR1 and CDR2 sequences are LGHDT and YNNKEL (reference sequence). The CDR3 sequence is CASSQDGGGENTEAFF. The DNA of the CDR3 is TGTGCCAGCAGCCAAGATGGGGGGGGCGAGAACACTGAAGCTTTCTTT.

The CDR3 region has the DNA TGTGCCAGCAGCGCCGGGACATTCAATGAGCAGTTCTTC. The encoded protein is CASSAGTFNEQFF. The chain combines TRBV27 with TRBJ2-1; D possibly corresponds to TRBD1 (6 bases). CDR1 and CDR2 from the germline V gene are MNHEY and SMNVEV (reference sequence). The germline V and J ends were trimmed by 6 bases and 6 bases, with 12 bases remaining between them. This CDR3 contains 13 residues.

The chain is built from TRBV28 and TRBJ1-2; a weak D match, TRBD1 (6 bases). The length of the CDR3 is 14 residues. Trimming shortened V by 0 bases and J by 8 bases, and 13 bases separated the two germline ends. CDR1 and CDR2 (germline): MDHEN, SYDVKM. The CDR3 coding sequence is TGTGCCAGCAGTTTATGGCAGGGGACCTTCGGCTACACCTTC. As protein: CASSLWQGTFGYTF.

The gene calls are TRBV28 and TRBJ1-4; D is possibly TRBD1 (5 bases). The CDR3 is 13 residues long. Trimming shortened V by 8 bases and J by 8 bases, and 15 bases separated the two germline ends. Germline V gene lookup returns CDR1 MDHEN and CDR2 SYDVKM. The CDR3 coding sequence is TGTGCCAGCCGACAGCTTGCAGGGGAAAAACTGTTTTTT. Its protein is CASRQLAGEKLFF.

This chain connects TRBV28 to TRBJ2-1; TRBD2 aligns across 10 bases. V trimming: 5 bases; J trimming: 5 bases; junction bases outside the gene matches: 3. The CDR3 is 14 residues long. Germline CDR1 reads MDHEN; CDR2 reads SYDVKM. CDR3 DNA sequence: TGTGCCAGCAGTGCAGCGGGAGGGAACAATGAGCAGTTCTTC. It translates to CASSAAGGNNEQFF.

The chain couples TRBV4-3 to TRBJ1-3, with D tentatively TRBD1 (5 bases). Germline V gene data show CDR1 as LGHNA and CDR2 as YSLEER. Trimming removed 2 bases from V and 0 bases from J, with 14 bases in between. CDR3 length: 17 residues. CDR3 sequence (DNA): TGCGCCAGCAGCCAATCTCTTAGACAGCGCTCTGGAAACACCATATATTTT. This translates into CASSQSLRQRSGNTIYF.

J is TRBJ1-1 and V is TRBV11-2; possibly TRBD1 for D (6 bases). The V end lost 8 bases, the J end lost 4 bases, and 20 bases lay between the germline ends. Germline V gene data show CDR1 as SGHAT and CDR2 as FQNNGV. The CDR3 covers 15 residues. The CDR3 loop is CASQKSGGQSTEAFF. The CDR3 nucleotides are TGTGCCAGCCAAAAGTCCGGGGGGCAAAGCACTGAAGCTTTCTTT.

In this sample, this clone turned up a few times. Written as DNA, the CDR3 is TGTGCCAGCAGCTTGGGGGGCTTGGAGGGTTCGTGGACTGAAGCTTTCTTT. Translation: CASSLGGLEGSWTEAFF. The chain links TRBV5-4 to TRBJ1-1; TRBD1 might be the D (5 bases). Germline V gene sequence: CDR1 SGHNT, CDR2 YYREEE (reference sequence). Between the trimmed V and J ends, which lost 0 bases and 5 bases, there was a span of 20 bases. The CDR3 runs 17 residues.

The chain is built from TRBV7-2 and TRBJ1-2, with D unresolved. Germline values: CDR1 SGHTA, CDR2 FQGNSA. Trimming cost V 6 bases and J 0 bases, with 11 bases left between them. This CDR3 has 14 residues. The CDR3 sequence is CASRSYKSNYGYTF. For the CDR3, the DNA is TGTGCCAGCAGGTCATACAAATCTAACTATGGCTACACCTTC.